Below, one T cell receptor beta chain is given with its context. Data came from immunoSEQ multiplex PCR; TCRdb stores just in-frame clones and leaves some out. The sample lists roughly 60,000 clones; approximately 77% were seen once. The data originate from a study of blood T cell repertoires in COVID-19. Germline V gene lookup returns CDR1 LGHNA and CDR2 YNFKEQ. V lost 0 bases and J 2 bases, leaving 6 bases between the germline ends. The CDR3 is made up of 14 amino acids. The chain joins TRBV4-2 to TRBJ2-3; D remains ambiguous. The TCR comes from a woman in her 70s with COVID-19, enrolled during active disease. Material for sequencing was peripheral blood. CDR3 DNA: TGTGCCAGCAGCCAAGATGAGGCCACAGATACGCAGTATTTT. Translating it yields CASSQDEATDTQYF.